This is a list of T cell receptor beta chains from one sample in a study of OX40 agonist ivuxolimab in advanced cancers. Clones were read by immunoSEQ multiplex PCR, and TCRdb kept only the in-frame ones, dropping some. The table has some 58,000 clones, roughly 80% seen once. The input for sequencing was CD4+ or CD8+ T cells sorted from blood, taken in a trial of the OX40 agonist ivuxolimab. These receptor sequences come from an adult with an advanced solid tumor such as melanoma, head and neck, liver or kidney cancer. CDR3s include the opening cysteine and the closing phenylalanine or tryptophan. Fields, in order: CDR3 DNA, CDR3 protein, clone size, V gene, J gene, D gene, CDR3 length. A D gene is named only where the DNA matches it firmly. The size field is filled for only some rows; it gives once, few, many or a size class.

CDR3nt: TGCGCCAGCAGCCAAGAGTGGGGCGCGGGCTACACCTTC
CDR3aa: CASSQEWGAGYTF
abundance: NA
v_gene: TRBV4-3
j_gene: TRBJ1-2
d_gene: NA
len: 13

CDR3nt: TGTGCCAGCAGTGGATTAGTTGGGGGGGATACGCAGTATTTT
CDR3aa: CASSGLVGGDTQYF
abundance: NA
v_gene: TRBV6-1
j_gene: TRBJ2-3
d_gene: NA
len: 14

CDR3nt: TGTGCCAGCAGCTTAATGTCCTCATTCACAGATACGCAGTATTTT
CDR3aa: CASSLMSSFTDTQYF
abundance: NA
v_gene: TRBV7-9
j_gene: TRBJ2-3
d_gene: NA
len: 15

CDR3nt: TGCGCCAGCAGTGAAGGGGGTAAAAACATTCAGTACTTC
CDR3aa: CASSEGGKNIQYF
abundance: NA
v_gene: TRBV10-1
j_gene: TRBJ2-4
d_gene: NA
len: 13

CDR3nt: TGTGCCAGCAGCCAACCCACCGGGACAGGGGACACCGGGGAGCTGTTTTTT
CDR3aa: CASSQPTGTGDTGELFF
abundance: NA
v_gene: TRBV4-2
j_gene: TRBJ2-2
d_gene: TRBD1
len: 17

CDR3nt: TGTGCCAGCAGCTTAGGCAGGGCGGGCACTGAAGCTTTCTTT
CDR3aa: CASSLGRAGTEAFF
abundance: NA
v_gene: TRBV7-9
j_gene: TRBJ1-1
d_gene: NA
len: 14

CDR3nt: TGCGCCAGCAGCTTCGACGACAGGGAGGGTCAGCCCCAGCATTTT
CDR3aa: CASSFDDREGQPQHF
abundance: NA
v_gene: TRBV5-1
j_gene: TRBJ1-5
d_gene: TRBD1
len: 15

CDR3nt: TGTGCCAGTAGTAGGGGTTCGATTGAGACCCAGTACTTC
CDR3aa: CASSRGSIETQYF
abundance: NA
v_gene: TRBV19
j_gene: TRBJ2-5
d_gene: NA
len: 13

CDR3nt: TGCGCCAGCAGCTTAAATCAAGAGACCCAGTACTTC
CDR3aa: CASSLNQETQYF
abundance: NA
v_gene: TRBV5-1
j_gene: TRBJ2-5
d_gene: NA
len: 12

CDR3nt: TGCGCCAGCAGCCCAACGGCAACTAGCGGGGCCGAGCAGTACTTC
CDR3aa: CASSPTATSGAEQYF
abundance: NA
v_gene: TRBV4-1
j_gene: TRBJ2-7
d_gene: TRBD2
len: 15

CDR3nt: TGTACCTGGAAGGTGGGGGGTGGAAACACCATATATTTT
CDR3aa: CTWKVGGGNTIYF
abundance: NA
v_gene: TRBV30
j_gene: TRBJ1-3
d_gene: NA
len: 13

CDR3nt: TGTGCCAGCTCACCGAGTGCGGGAGGTAACTCCTACGAGCAGTACTTC
CDR3aa: CASSPSAGGNSYEQYF
abundance: NA
v_gene: TRBV18
j_gene: TRBJ2-7
d_gene: TRBD2
len: 16

CDR3nt: TGTGCCAGCAGCTCCACTAGCGGGAGCGGTGGAGAGACCCAGTACTTC
CDR3aa: CASSSTSGSGGETQYF
abundance: NA
v_gene: TRBV5-6
j_gene: TRBJ2-5
d_gene: TRBD2
len: 16

CDR3nt: TGTGCCATCAGCGGGGGACGCAGGGGAGGGTTGAACACTGAAGCTTTCTTT
CDR3aa: CAISGGRRGGLNTEAFF
abundance: NA
v_gene: TRBV10-3
j_gene: TRBJ1-1
d_gene: NA
len: 17

CDR3nt: TGTGCCAGCAGTGAATGGTCGGCTAATCGGCAGTTCTTC
CDR3aa: CASSEWSANRQFF
abundance: NA
v_gene: TRBV25-1
j_gene: TRBJ2-1
d_gene: NA
len: 13

CDR3nt: TGTGCCAGCAGCAAAGGGGGGGGACAGGCGTACAATGAGCAGTTCTTC
CDR3aa: CASSKGGGQAYNEQFF
abundance: NA
v_gene: TRBV11-3
j_gene: TRBJ2-1
d_gene: NA
len: 16

CDR3nt: TGCGCCAGCATGACTAGCGAGGGATACAATGAGCAGTTCTTC
CDR3aa: CASMTSEGYNEQFF
abundance: few
v_gene: TRBV5-1
j_gene: TRBJ2-1
d_gene: TRBD2
len: 14

CDR3nt: TGTGCCAGCTCACCCGGCCAGATCAGTGTCACAGATACGCAGTATTTT
CDR3aa: CASSPGQISVTDTQYF
abundance: NA
v_gene: TRBV18
j_gene: TRBJ2-3
d_gene: NA
len: 16

CDR3nt: TGTGCCAGCAGCGAGGCAGGTTGGATCACTGAAGCTTTCTTT
CDR3aa: CASSEAGWITEAFF
abundance: few
v_gene: TRBV2
j_gene: TRBJ1-1
d_gene: NA
len: 14

CDR3nt: TGTGCCAGCAGCTTAGAAAGGAATACGCAGTATTTT
CDR3aa: CASSLERNTQYF
abundance: NA
v_gene: TRBV7-6
j_gene: TRBJ2-3
d_gene: NA
len: 12

CDR3nt: TGTGCCAGCTCCCAGGACCGCGCTGGAGCTAGCACAGATACGCAGTATTTT
CDR3aa: CASSQDRAGASTDTQYF
abundance: few
v_gene: TRBV6-4
j_gene: TRBJ2-3
d_gene: NA
len: 17

CDR3nt: TGTGCCAGCAGCTTATGGGCCCTAGCGGAATCCTACGAGCAGTACTTC
CDR3aa: CASSLWALAESYEQYF
abundance: NA
v_gene: TRBV7-9
j_gene: TRBJ2-7
d_gene: TRBD2
len: 16

CDR3nt: TGTGCTAGTGGTTTGGCGACAGGGGGCCGCTCAGATACGCAGTATTTT
CDR3aa: CASGLATGGRSDTQYF
abundance: NA
v_gene: TRBV12-5
j_gene: TRBJ2-3
d_gene: TRBD1
len: 16

CDR3nt: TGTGCCAGCAGCTTAACATTAGGTGGGGAGCAGTTCTTC
CDR3aa: CASSLTLGGEQFF
abundance: NA
v_gene: TRBV7-9
j_gene: TRBJ2-1
d_gene: NA
len: 13

CDR3nt: TGTGCCAGCAGCTTATGGTTAGCGGGAGCCTACAATGAGCAGTTCTTC
CDR3aa: CASSLWLAGAYNEQFF
abundance: NA
v_gene: TRBV7-9
j_gene: TRBJ2-1
d_gene: TRBD2
len: 16

CDR3nt: TGTGCCAGCTCATACACCGGGACAGGGGCTTCAGATACGCAGTATTTT
CDR3aa: CASSYTGTGASDTQYF
abundance: few
v_gene: TRBV18
j_gene: TRBJ2-3
d_gene: TRBD1
len: 16

CDR3nt: TGTGCCAGCAGCCTATTAGCGGGAGTCGAGCAGTACTTC
CDR3aa: CASSLLAGVEQYF
abundance: NA
v_gene: TRBV11-1
j_gene: TRBJ2-7
d_gene: TRBD2
len: 13

CDR3nt: TGTGCCAGCAGCCGGGACAGGGGAGGCAATCAGCCCCAGCATTTT
CDR3aa: CASSRDRGGNQPQHF
abundance: NA
v_gene: TRBV2
j_gene: TRBJ1-5
d_gene: TRBD1
len: 15

CDR3nt: TGTGCCAGTAGTTCCCGACTTACAGATACGGGTGAAAAACTGTTTTTT
CDR3aa: CASSSRLTDTGEKLFF
abundance: NA
v_gene: TRBV19
j_gene: TRBJ1-4
d_gene: NA
len: 16